A single TCR beta chain is shown here with its context. The antigen remains unidentified. Unmatched junction bases numbered 3, after V lost 4 bases and J lost 4 bases. Germline V gene data show CDR1 as SGDLS and CDR2 as YYNGEE. This CDR3 has 13 residues. This sample is drawn from a study of CD8+ T cells in alopecia areata. Across the study: Patients in the treated group were given tofacitinib by mouth, 5 to 10 mg twice a day.

Study-wide findings and caveats: Resident alphabeta T cells of normal skin are also sequenced in scalp samples.

After isolation, RNA underwent reverse transcription to generate cDNA as the sequencing template. Measured with immunoSEQ multiplex PCR; TCRdb has only the in-frame clones, and not every one. Altogether roughly 250,000 clones are present, approximately 61% being singletons, with the ten largest covering around 1.2%. This receptor was obtained from a human donor with alopecia areata. The chain combines TRBV9 with TRBJ1-1, with 8 bases identical to TRBD1. This specimen consisted of CD4+ T cells sorted from blood, obtained at week 0. The CDR3 protein is CASSTTGGTEAFF. Written as DNA, the CDR3 is TGTGCCAGCAGCACTACAGGGGGCACTGAAGCTTTCTTT.